These 16 T cell receptor beta chains were sequenced from one sample in a study of blood T cell repertoires in COVID-19. Method: immunoSEQ multiplex PCR; TCRdb's copy keeps in-frame clones and lacks some. Among tens of thousands of clones, about four fifths were seen once, and the ten largest hold around 25%. Material for sequencing was peripheral blood. Every receptor here comes from a human donor in a cohort sampled during active COVID-19.

This clone was seen only a few times. This chain uses TRBV15 with TRBJ2-7; D may be TRBD2 (5 bases). Trimming removed 5 bases from V and 6 bases from J, with 14 bases in between. Germline V gene lookup returns CDR1 LNHNV and CDR2 YYDKDF (reference sequence). The CDR3 runs to 13 residues. DNA for the CDR3: TGTGCCACCAGCGGACTCCGGCTGAGCGAGCAGTACTTC. Amino acids: CATSGLRLSEQYF.

J is TRBJ2-2 and V is TRBV4-2, with 8 bases aligning to TRBD2. The germline V gene has CDR1 LGHNA and CDR2 YNFKEQ. This CDR3 is built from 17 residues. V lost 4 bases and J lost 4; bases outside the gene matches: 11. Written as DNA, the CDR3 is TGTGCCAGCAGCCCCCAACTAGCGGTTGCGATCACCGGGGAGCTGTTTTTT. Translation: CASSPQLAVAITGELFF.

The rearrangement links TRBV5-4 to TRBJ1-1, with 9 bases aligning to TRBD1. Losses at the gene ends were 4 bases for V and 4 bases for J; bases not matched to a gene: 5. The CDR3 is made up of 14 amino acids. Germline-derived CDR1 and CDR2 are SGHNT and YYREEE (reference sequence). The CDR3 DNA sequence: TGTGCCAGCAGCCAACAGGGGGCGCTCACTGAAGCTTTCTTT. Protein product: CASSQQGALTEAFF.

This chain joins TRBV30 and TRBJ2-1; TRBD2 matches at 13 bases. The germline CDR1 and CDR2 sequences are GTSNPN and SVGIG (reference sequence). The CDR3 runs 15 residues. J lost 7 bases, V lost 2 bases, and 5 bases had no gene match. The CDR3 protein is CAWSRILAGGNEQFF. In DNA form, the CDR3 reads TGTGCCTGGAGTCGGATACTAGCGGGGGGGAATGAGCAGTTCTTC.

This clone was seen only once. The rearrangement uses TRBV2 and TRBJ1-1; 9 bases are shared with TRBD1. The ends lost 5 bases at V and 1 base at J; junction bases unmatched: 2. Germline assignment: CDR1 SNHLY and CDR2 FYNNEI. The CDR3 covers 14 residues. The CDR3 protein is CASSQQGANTEAFF. DNA for the CDR3: TGTGCCAGCAGTCAACAGGGGGCGAACACTGAAGCTTTCTTT.

This rearrangement joins TRBV21-1 to TRBJ2-7; the D call TRBD1 from the table was never checked on the DNA. TRBV21-1 is a documented pseudogene. CDR3 length: 16 amino acids. Here the CDR3 reads CASSKEGTGTSYEQYF. The CDR3 DNA sequence: TGTGCCAGCAGCAAAGAGGGGACAGGGACCTCCTACGAGCAGTACTTC.

CDR3 DNA: TGTGCCTGTCCCGGGAGGCGCACAGATACGCAGTATTTT. Encoded protein: CACPGRRTDTQYF. The rearrangement links TRBV30 to TRBJ2-3; 7 nucleotides match TRBD2. The germline V gene has CDR1 GTSNPN and CDR2 SVGIG (reference sequence). V was pared by 6 bases and J by 1 base, with 4 bases of the junction left unmatched. The CDR3 is 13 amino acids.

The count of this clone is one. The chain uses TRBV6-6 and TRBJ2-5; D not resolved. CDR1 is MNHNY, CDR2 SVGAGI, per germline (reference sequence). V was cut by 6 bases and J by 0 bases, with 5 bases left in between. The CDR3 is made up of 12 amino acids. CDR3 DNA sequence: TGTGCCAGCAGCCGGGACCAAGAGACCCAGTACTTC. Encoded protein: CASSRDQETQYF.

The V and J genes are TRBV19 and TRBJ2-7; tentative D call: TRBD2 (7 bases). Trimming stripped 5 bases from V and 5 bases from J, with 13 bases between. Per germline, CDR1 LNHDA and CDR2 SQIVND (reference sequence). This CDR3 region has 13 residues. The CDR3 is CASSEWGGHEQYF. The CDR3 bases are TGTGCCAGTAGTGAGTGGGGGGGCCACGAGCAGTACTTC. Filled out from reference TRBV19 and TRBJ2-7, the complete variable domain reads DGGITQSPKYLFRKEGQNVTLSCEQNLNHDAMYWYRQDPGQGLRLIYYSQIVNDFQKGDIAEGYSVSREKKESFPLTVTSAQKNPTAFYLCASSEWGGHEQYFGPGTRLTVT.

This chain connects TRBV7-2 to TRBJ2-5; tentatively, D is TRBD2 (6 bases). V lost 2 bases and J 5 bases, leaving 9 bases between the germline ends. This CDR3 is 13 amino acids long. CDR1 SGHTA and CDR2 FQGNSA come from the germline V gene. The CDR3 spells CASSLWDFETQYF. The CDR3 DNA is TGTGCCAGCAGCTTATGGGACTTTGAGACCCAGTACTTC.

The rearrangement links TRBV9 to TRBJ1-2; possibly TRBD1 for D (5 bases). Germline V lookup: CDR1 SGDLS, CDR2 YYNGEE. This CDR3 contains 12 residues. The V and J ends lost 3 bases and 8 bases respectively, with 11 bases between them. This chain's CDR3 is CASSERQRGYTF. The CDR3 DNA is TGTGCCAGCAGCGAACGACAGCGCGGCTACACCTTC.

The V gene is TRBV19, the J gene TRBJ1-1, with TRBD1 matching 10 bases. The CDR3 spans 15 residues. Germline loops: CDR1 LNHDA, CDR2 SQIVND (reference sequence). Trimming removed 7 bases from V and 11 bases from J; junction bases left unmatched: 16. DNA for the CDR3: TGTGCCAGTATAGGAACCGGGACAGGGGTCATGGGTGCTTTCTTT. It encodes CASIGTGTGVMGAFF.

This chain joins TRBV3-1 (or the pseudogene TRBV3-2) and TRBJ2-1; 11 bases fit TRBD2. The junction had 8 bases not matched to a gene; V was cut back by 7 bases and J by 9 bases. The CDR3 has 14 residues. Germline values: CDR1 LGHDT, CDR2 YNNKEL (reference sequence). The CDR3 region has the DNA TGTGCCAGCAAGGGGAGACTAGCGGGAATTGAGCAGTTCTTC. Translation: CASKGRLAGIEQFF.

The count of this clone is one. This chain connects TRBV2 to TRBJ1-1; D not resolved. Germline CDR1 is SNHLY and CDR2 is FYNNEI. The CDR3 totals 13 residues. The V and J ends lost 4 bases and 1 base respectively, with 7 bases between them. Here the CDR3 DNA reads TGTGCCAGCAGTGGGCAGTGGAACACTGAAGCTTTCTTT. Its translation: CASSGQWNTEAFF.

The chain has TRBV5-8 and TRBJ1-6; 7 bases align to TRBD1. Germline V gene sequence: CDR1 SGHTS, CDR2 YDEGEE. After removal of 3 bases from V and 8 bases from J, the junction contained 8 bases not matched to a gene. The CDR3 runs 15 residues. The CDR3 region has the DNA TGTGCCAGCAGCTGGGGGACAGCTTCGGATTCACCCCTCCACTTT. Its translation: CASSWGTASDSPLHF.

The table lists this clone with a few counts. The gene calls are TRBV14 and TRBJ2-3; 10 bases are a match to TRBD2. The CDR3 length is 14 residues. The trim removed 2 bases at V and 10 bases at J, leaving 6 bases unmatched. From germline, CDR1 is SGHDN and CDR2 FVKESK. CDR3 sequence: CASSQKLAGEAQYF. DNA for the CDR3: TGTGCCAGCAGCCAAAAGCTAGCGGGAGAAGCGCAGTATTTT. Full variable domain (missing parts from reference TRBV14 and TRBJ2-3): EAGVTQFPSHSVIEKGQTVTLRCDPISGHDNLYWYRRVMGKEIKFLLHFVKESKQDESGMPNNRFLAERTGGTYSTLKVQPAELEDSGVYFCASSQKLAGEAQYFGPGTRLTVL.